The entry below gives a single T cell receptor beta chain sequence along with its context. CDR1 MNHEY and CDR2 SVGEGT come from the germline V gene. The CDR3 extends over 13 amino acids. V lost 7 bases and J 5 bases, leaving 12 bases between the germline ends. After constant-region reverse-primer amplification, full-length variable regions underwent semi-nested PCR with Nested Universal Primer A. A single record per CDR3 protein comes from TCRdb applying MiXCR to the 5' RACE reads. The sample consists of 7,000 to 9,000 distinct CDR3 sequences, around 55% of them appearing once. Tregs were sorted as CD4+CD25+CD127-/low cells.

This clonotype originated in a female donor with breast cancer. The chain joins TRBV6-2 or TRBV6-3 to TRBJ2-1; D possibly corresponds to TRBD2 (6 bases). Source material: Tregs sorted from a lymph node. CDR3 DNA: TGTGCCAGCACTCGGGGGAGGAACAATGAGCAGTTCTTC. Its protein product is CASTRGRNNEQFF.